One sample yielded the 8 T cell receptor beta chains listed below, sequenced in a study of cytomegalovirus exposure and HLA in healthy donors. Assay used: immunoSEQ multiplex PCR; TCRdb lists only in-frame clones, some missing. Of 40,000 to 55,000 clones listed, 88% are singletons. The sample taken for sequencing was PBMCs. The origin of the receptors is a woman in her thirties in good health and CMV-seronegative.

J is TRBJ1-4 and V is TRBV9; TRBD1 matches 9 bases. J was trimmed by 1 base and V by 2 bases; bases with no gene match: 12. CDR3 length: 19 residues. Germline V gene lookup returns CDR1 SGDLS and CDR2 YYNGEE. CDR3 nucleotides: TGTGCCAGCAGCGTCTCCGGGACAGGGATATTTGGAACTAATGAAAAACTGTTTTTT. Encoded protein: CASSVSGTGIFGTNEKLFF. Complete variable domain (other parts from reference TRBV9 and TRBJ1-4): DSGVTQTPKHLITATGQRVTLRCSPRSGDLSVYWYQQSLDQGLQFLIQYYNGEERAKGNILERFSAQQFPDLHSELNLSSLELGDSALYFCASSVSGTGIFGTNEKLFFGSGTQLSVL.

The CDR3, as DNA: TGTGCCAGTAGTAGCGGGAGAAGGCTAACAGATACGCAGTATTTT. Protein sequence: CASSSGRRLTDTQYF. The rearrangement joins TRBV19 to TRBJ2-3; 7 positions agree with TRBD2. Per the germline V gene, CDR1 is LNHDA and CDR2 is SQIVND (reference sequence). CDR3 length: 15 residues. With V trimmed by 4 bases and J by 3 bases, 7 bases remained unmatched.

V is TRBV6-5 and J is TRBJ2-7; the match to TRBD1 covers 9 bases. Trimming took 3 bases from V and 6 from J; bases not matched to a gene: 6. The CDR3 has 14 residues. Germline CDR1 MNHEY, CDR2 SVGAGI. Here the CDR3 reads CASSYGTGNREQYF. The CDR3 DNA sequence: TGTGCCAGCAGTTATGGGACAGGGAACCGCGAGCAGTACTTC.

This clone was recorded once. The rearrangement links TRBV28 to TRBJ1-5, with D perhaps TRBD1 (5 bases). CDR1 is MDHEN and CDR2 is SYDVKM in the germline V gene. The germline V and J ends were trimmed by 6 bases and 7 bases, with 16 bases remaining between them. This CDR3 contains 14 residues. The CDR3 region has the DNA TGTGCCAGCAGCAGACCCGGGGGAAGCCAGCCCCAGCATTTT. Protein: CASSRPGGSQPQHF.

The chain links TRBV6-6 to TRBJ1-5; possible D gene TRBD1, 5 bases. V lost 4 bases and J 3 bases, leaving 10 bases between the germline ends. Germline CDR1 and CDR2: MNHNY and SVGAGI (reference sequence). CDR3 length: 14 amino acids. CDR3 region: CASSWRQPNQPQHF. In DNA, the CDR3 is TGTGCCAGCAGTTGGAGACAGCCCAATCAGCCCCAGCATTTT.

The CDR3 sequence is CASRYRDSYGYTF. CDR3 sequence (DNA): TGTGCCAGCAGGTACCGGGACAGCTATGGCTACACCTTC. The chain combines TRBV27 with TRBJ1-2; 7 nucleotides agree with TRBD1. The CDR3 has 13 residues. The V and J ends lost 6 bases and 4 bases, in that order; junction bases with no gene match: 5. CDR1 and CDR2 from the germline V gene are MNHEY and SMNVEV (reference sequence).

The chain joins TRBV7-8 to TRBJ2-4; 7 positions match TRBD1. Trimming removed 2 bases from V and 3 bases from J; junction bases left unmatched: 10. The CDR3 has 17 amino acids. The germline gives CDR1 SGHVS, CDR2 FQNEAQ. CDR3 amino acids: CASSLTRTGLRKNIQYF. The CDR3 coding sequence is TGTGCCAGCAGCTTAACCCGGACAGGCCTTCGCAAAAACATTCAGTACTTC.

The genes are TRBV10-1 and TRBJ2-1; a possible D gene is TRBD2 (6 bases). Deletions cut 0 bases from V and 6 bases from J, with 18 bases between. The germline gives CDR1 WNHNN, CDR2 SYGVQD (reference sequence). The CDR3 loop spans 17 amino acids. CDR3 in amino acids: CASSESRGSPNINEQFF. CDR3 nucleotides: TGCGCCAGCAGTGAGTCGCGGGGCTCCCCAAACATCAATGAGCAGTTCTTC.